A single sample is the source of the 5 T cell receptor beta chains below, sequenced in a study of CXCR3-negative and CXCR3-positive naive CD8 T cells. Study-wide findings and caveats: More hydrophobic TRB CDR3s occurred in CXCR3-positive than in CXCR3-negative naive cells.

The antigens these receptors bind are not known. The authors made the TRB cDNA libraries by 5' RACE using UMI labels. TCRdb re-analyzed the 5' RACE reads; it lists each CDR3 protein once, without DNA. This sample's table has 120,000 or so distinct CDR3 sequences. Sequencing was carried out using naive CXCR3+ CD8+ T cells from blood. This sample's subset: CD45RO-CCR7+CD27+CD95- naive CD8+ T cells expressing CXCR3 (TNR3+). These receptors were taken from a human donor in good health. Some clones in this sample may be carry-over from other donors' samples.

The chain couples TRBV7-3 to TRBJ2-2; lacking DNA, the TRBD1 call made by TCRdb goes unchecked. This CDR3 comprises 15 residues. Per germline, CDR1 SGHTA and CDR2 FQGTGA. This CDR3 reads CASSSDGTNTGELFF.

The chain links TRBV12-3 or TRBV12-4 to TRBJ1-1; TCRdb's D call, TRBD1, is unchecked because there is no DNA. The CDR3 sequence is 15 residues long. The CDR3 loop is CASRYYRGWNTEAFF.

This sequence joins TRBV27 and TRBJ1-1. CDR1 is MNHEY and CDR2 is SMNVEV in the germline V gene (reference sequence). This CDR3 is 14 amino acids long. CDR3: CASSFNVRGTEAFF.

The rearrangement uses TRBV2 and TRBJ2-1. The CDR3 is made up of 13 amino acids. In germline, CDR1 is SNHLY, CDR2 FYNNEI. CDR3 in amino acids: CASKWYGDNEQFF.

The chain carries TRBV5-5 and TRBJ2-5; the TRBD1 assignment by TCRdb is unverifiable without DNA. Germline CDR1 reads SGHKS; CDR2 reads YYEKEE (reference sequence). This CDR3 has 16 residues. CDR3 sequence: CASSFIIVAGHETQYF.